The sequence of this TCR beta chain was determined in a study of blood T cell repertoires in COVID-19. Across the study: Italy, Spain and the United States were the sources of the convalescent and acute COVID-19 samples.

The V gene's germline CDR1 is SGHNT and CDR2 YENEEA. The CDR3 consists of 12 residues. The J segment lost 11 bases and the V segment lost 5 bases, leaving 6 bases of the junction unmatched. Measured with immunoSEQ multiplex PCR; TCRdb has only the in-frame clones, and not every one. The sample yields about 350,000 clones, 87% seen once. Material for sequencing was peripheral blood. The clonotype was recovered from a man between 25 and 39 years old with COVID-19, enrolled during active disease. V gene TRBV11-3 combines with J gene TRBJ1-1, with TRBD1 matching over 9 bases. CDR3 DNA: TGTGCCAGCAGCCCCGGACAGGGGTCGGCTTTCTTT. It translates to CASSPGQGSAFF.